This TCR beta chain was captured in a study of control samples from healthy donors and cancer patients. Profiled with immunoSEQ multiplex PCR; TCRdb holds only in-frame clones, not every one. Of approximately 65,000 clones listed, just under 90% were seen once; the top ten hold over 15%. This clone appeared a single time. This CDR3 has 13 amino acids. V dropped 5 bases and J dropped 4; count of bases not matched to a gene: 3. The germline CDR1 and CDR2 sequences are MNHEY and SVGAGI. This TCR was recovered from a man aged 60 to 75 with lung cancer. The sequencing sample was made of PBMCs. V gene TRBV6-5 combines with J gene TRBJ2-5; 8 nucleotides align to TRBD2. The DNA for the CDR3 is TGTGCCAGCAGTCGACTAGCGTCAGAGACCCAGTACTTC. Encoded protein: CASSRLASETQYF.